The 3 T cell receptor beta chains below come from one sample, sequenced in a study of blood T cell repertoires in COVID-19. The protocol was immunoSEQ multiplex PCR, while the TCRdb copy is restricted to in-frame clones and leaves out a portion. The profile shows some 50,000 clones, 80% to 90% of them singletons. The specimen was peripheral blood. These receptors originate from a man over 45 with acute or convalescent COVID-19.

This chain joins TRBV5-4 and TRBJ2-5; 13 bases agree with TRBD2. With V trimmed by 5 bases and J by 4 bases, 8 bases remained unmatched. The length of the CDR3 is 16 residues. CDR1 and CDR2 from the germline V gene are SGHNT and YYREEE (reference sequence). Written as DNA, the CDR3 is TGTGCCAGCAGTCGACTAGCGGGGGGCCGGGGAGAGACCCAGTACTTC. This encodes CASSRLAGGRGETQYF.

The CDR3 sequence: CASRRRVPSGNTIYF. CDR3 nucleotides: TGTGCCAGCAGACGCAGGGTGCCCTCTGGAAACACCATATATTTT. This chain connects TRBV7-2 to TRBJ1-3, with TRBD1 as a possible D gene (5 bases). This CDR3 has 15 residues. Per germline, CDR1 SGHTA and CDR2 FQGNSA. Trimming took 6 bases from V and 0 from J, leaving 12 bases between them.

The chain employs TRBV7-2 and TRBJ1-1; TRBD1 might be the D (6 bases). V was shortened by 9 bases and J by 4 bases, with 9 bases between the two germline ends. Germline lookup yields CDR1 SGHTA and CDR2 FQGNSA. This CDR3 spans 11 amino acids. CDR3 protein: CASTGFTEAFF. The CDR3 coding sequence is TGTGCCAGTACAGGGTTCACTGAAGCTTTCTTT.